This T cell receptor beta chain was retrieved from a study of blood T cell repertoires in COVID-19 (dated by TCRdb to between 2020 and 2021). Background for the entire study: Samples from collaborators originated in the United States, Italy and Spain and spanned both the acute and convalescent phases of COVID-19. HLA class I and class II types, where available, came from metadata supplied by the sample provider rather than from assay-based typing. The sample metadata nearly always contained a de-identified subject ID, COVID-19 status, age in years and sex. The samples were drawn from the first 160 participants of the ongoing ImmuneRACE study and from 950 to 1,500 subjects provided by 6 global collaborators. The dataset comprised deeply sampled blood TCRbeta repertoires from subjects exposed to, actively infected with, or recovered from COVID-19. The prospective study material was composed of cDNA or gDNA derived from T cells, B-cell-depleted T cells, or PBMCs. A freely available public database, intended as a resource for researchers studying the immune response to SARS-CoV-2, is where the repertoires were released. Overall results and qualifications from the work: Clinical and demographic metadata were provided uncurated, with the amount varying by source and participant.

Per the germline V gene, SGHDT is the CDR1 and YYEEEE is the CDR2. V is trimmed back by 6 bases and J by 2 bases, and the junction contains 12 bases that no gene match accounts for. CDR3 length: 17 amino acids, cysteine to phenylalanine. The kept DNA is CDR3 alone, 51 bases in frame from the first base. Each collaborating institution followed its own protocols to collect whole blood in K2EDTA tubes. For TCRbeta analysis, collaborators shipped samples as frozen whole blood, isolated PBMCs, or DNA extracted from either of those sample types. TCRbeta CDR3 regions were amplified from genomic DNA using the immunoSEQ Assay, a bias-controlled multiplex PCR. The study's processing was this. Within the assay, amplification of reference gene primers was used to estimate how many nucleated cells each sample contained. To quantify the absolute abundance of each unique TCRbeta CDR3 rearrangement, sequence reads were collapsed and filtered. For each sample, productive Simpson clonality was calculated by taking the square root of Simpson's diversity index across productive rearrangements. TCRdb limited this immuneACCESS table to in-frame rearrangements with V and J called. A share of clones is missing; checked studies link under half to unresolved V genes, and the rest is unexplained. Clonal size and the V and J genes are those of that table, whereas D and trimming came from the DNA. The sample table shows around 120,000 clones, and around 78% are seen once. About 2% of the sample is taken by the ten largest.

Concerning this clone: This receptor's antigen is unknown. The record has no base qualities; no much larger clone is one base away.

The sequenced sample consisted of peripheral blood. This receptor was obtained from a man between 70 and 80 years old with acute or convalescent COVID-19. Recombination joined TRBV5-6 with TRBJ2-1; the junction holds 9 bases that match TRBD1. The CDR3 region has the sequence CASIRFEWTGAYNEQFF. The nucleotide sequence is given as TGTGCCAGCATTAGATTTGAGTGGACAGGGGCCTACAATGAGCAGTTCTTC.